The T cell receptor (beta chain) described here comes from a study of blood T cell repertoires in COVID-19. Study as a whole: Italy, Spain and the United States were the sources of the convalescent and acute COVID-19 samples.

In germline, CDR1 is SGHTA, CDR2 FQGNSA. The CDR3 sequence is 16 residues long. Losses at the gene ends were 5 bases for V and 6 bases for J; bases not matched to a gene: 11. In the original analysis: From reference gene primer amplification, estimates of nucleated cell counts were derived. Profiling relied on immunoSEQ multiplex PCR, and the TCRdb table lists in-frame clones only, not all of them. V, J and clone size were drawn from that table, and D and trimming were deduced from the DNA. Of under 130,000 clones detected, roughly two thirds appear once; the ten largest clones hold approximately 6.2%.

The origin of this receptor is a man aged 80 or over with acute or convalescent COVID-19. Material for sequencing was peripheral blood. The chain carries TRBV7-2 and TRBJ2-1; 9 positions match TRBD2. The CDR3 region is CASSPRGGRDVNEQFF. CDR3 DNA: TGTGCCAGCAGCCCGCGGGGCGGGAGGGATGTCAATGAGCAGTTCTTC.